These 19 T cell receptor beta chains were sequenced from one sample in a study of molecular identifiers for immune sequencing clone quantification. TCRdb itself ran the PCR reads through MiXCR, one entry per CDR3 protein. The sample consists of about 6,100 distinct CDR3 sequences, approximately 15% of them appearing once. The sample was naive CD8+ T cells from blood, with Jurkat cell RNA spiked in. As to subset: FACS-sorted CD8+CD4-CCR7+CD45RA+ naive T cells. These receptors all come from a human donor in good health. Some libraries in this study had Jurkat cell RNA spiked in.

By share, this clonotype ranks as medium-sized. One end of the junction varies from germline; a read error may be responsible. The genes are TRBV27 and TRBJ1-4, with 7 positions matching TRBD1. This CDR3 is 14 amino acids long. The germline CDR1 and CDR2 sequences are MNHEY and SMNVEV (reference sequence). Here the CDR3 reads CASSEGQSNEKLFF. The CDR3 nucleotides are TGTGCCAGCAGTGAGGGACAGAGTAATGAAAAACTGTTCTTT.

With regard to this clonotype: A single base separates this from a much larger clone, so it may be a read error. The V and J genes are TRBV28 and TRBJ1-6; D may be TRBD1 (5 bases). This CDR3 spans 13 amino acids. Germline CDR1 and CDR2: MDHEN and SYDVKM. As DNA, the CDR3 is TGTGCCAGCAGTTCCATCACAGGAGAACCCCCCCACTTT. Translating it yields CASSSITGEPPHF. The full variable domain, completed using reference TRBV28 and TRBJ1-6, is DVKVTQSSRYLVKRTGEKVFLECVQDMDHENMFWYRQDPGLGLRLIYFSYDVKMKEKGDIPEGYSVSREKKERFSLILESASTNQTSMYLCASSSITGEPPHFGNGTRLTVT.

The V call is TRBV7-9, the J call TRBJ2-3, with 9 bases that match TRBD1. The germline V gene encodes CDR1 SEHNR and CDR2 FQNEAQ (reference sequence). This CDR3 region has 15 residues. V shed 5 bases and J 6 bases; nucleotides not matched to a gene: 9. The CDR3 sequence is CASSDRDRESDTQYF. CDR3 in DNA: TGTGCCAGCAGCGATCGGGACAGGGAGAGTGATACGCAGTATTTT.

Note on this clonotype: This may be a read error: a much more frequent sequence differs by one nucleotide. The genes are TRBV30 and TRBJ2-2, with D possibly TRBD1 on 6 matching bases. The germline V gene encodes CDR1 GTSNPN and CDR2 SVGIG (reference sequence). The CDR3 contains 16 residues. The V and J ends lost 2 bases and 3 bases respectively, with 16 bases between them. CDR3 coding DNA: TGTGCCTGGAGTCCCTGGGCAGGGGTCCACACCGGGGAGCTGTTTTTT. Protein: CAWSPWAGVHTGELFF.

Within the sample, this clonotype is medium-sized. The V and J genes are TRBV6-5 and TRBJ1-1; D gene ambiguous. Trimming left V 7 bases short and J 1 base short, with 7 bases between. CDR3 size: 12 residues. Germline V gene sequence: CDR1 MNHEY, CDR2 SVGAGI. The CDR3: CASKAGNTEAFF. The DNA of the CDR3 is TGTGCCAGCAAGGCGGGGAACACTGAAGCTTTCTTT.

Turning to this clonotype: Just one base apart from a much larger clone, this may be a read error. This chain joins TRBV20-1 and TRBJ2-3; 13 bases align to TRBD2. This CDR3 contains 18 residues. Germline CDR1 is DFQATT and CDR2 is SNEGSKA (reference sequence). V dropped 0 bases and J dropped 4; count of bases not matched to a gene: 10. CDR3 DNA: TGCAGTGCTAGAGATGGGACTAGCGGGGCCCGGATCGCAGATACGCAGTATTTT. Protein sequence: CSARDGTSGARIADTQYF.

In its sample, this clonotype is medium-sized (0.01 to 0.1%). The chain carries TRBV6-2 or TRBV6-3 and TRBJ2-7; the D is unclear. There are 13 residues in the CDR3. V was pared by 5 bases and J by 2 bases, with 10 bases between. The germline V gene has CDR1 MNHEY and CDR2 SVGEGT. The CDR3 DNA is TGTGCCAGCAGTCCCGCCAACGCCTACGAGCAGTACTTC. This translates into CASSPANAYEQYF.

This clonotype is medium-sized. The chain has TRBV19 and TRBJ1-1, with D possibly matching TRBD1 (6 bases). Trimming took 4 bases from V and 6 from J, leaving 12 bases between them. CDR3 length: 13 residues. Germline V gives CDR1 LNHDA, CDR2 SQIVND (reference sequence). CDR3 residues: CASSTSGVAEAFF. In DNA, the CDR3 is TGTGCCAGTAGTACCTCAGGGGTTGCTGAAGCTTTCTTT.

Remarks on this clonotype: The missing conserved phenylalanine or tryptophan at the end of this CDR3 makes a read error likely. The chain combines TRBV5-3 with TRBJ2-2, with TRBD1 matching over 8 bases. TRBV5-3 is treated as an ORF (open reading frame) with a function not yet certain. V shed 8 bases, J shed 5 bases, and the junction held 8 bases outside the gene matches. The CDR3 runs to 14 residues. The CDR3 reads CASSPRTGTGELFL. In DNA, the CDR3 is TGTGCCAGCAGCCCCCGGACAGGGACCGGGGAGCTGTTTCTT.

This clonotype was counted a few times. The rearrangement uses TRBV27 and TRBJ1-1; TRBD1 matches 8 bases. Germline V gene lookup returns CDR1 MNHEY and CDR2 SMNVEV (reference sequence). J gave up 4 bases and V 2 bases, and 6 bases lay outside the gene matches. This CDR3 comprises 15 residues. The CDR3 bases are TGTGCCAGCAGTTTAGACAGGGGATACGGCACTGAAGCTTTCTTT. Translation: CASSLDRGYGTEAFF.

This clonotype is medium-sized (0.01 to 0.1%) within its sample. The chain links TRBV6-5 to TRBJ2-3; D gene ambiguous. Trimming removed 6 bases at V and 2 bases at J, with 9 bases between. The length of the CDR3 is 13 residues. Looked up from germline, CDR1 is MNHEY and CDR2 is SVGAGI. The CDR3 nucleotides are TGTGCCAGCAGACGCCTCTCCACAGATACGCAGTATTTT. As protein: CASRRLSTDTQYF.

In its sample, this clonotype is medium-sized. This chain connects TRBV6-5 to TRBJ1-1; 8 positions agree with TRBD1. The CDR3 runs to 16 residues. The V and J ends lost 8 bases and 1 base, in that order; junction bases with no gene match: 12. The germline V gene encodes CDR1 MNHEY and CDR2 SVGAGI. The CDR3 protein is CASAQDRTGKNTEAFF. The CDR3 region has the DNA TGTGCCAGCGCTCAGGACCGGACAGGGAAGAACACTGAAGCTTTCTTT.

This clonotype was counted a few times. A single base separates this from a much larger clone, so it may be a read error. V is TRBV7-2 and J is TRBJ2-7; D might be TRBD1 (5 bases). This CDR3 has 15 amino acids. Germline lookup yields CDR1 SGHTA and CDR2 FQGNSA. This CDR3 is CASSLELGASYEQCF. In DNA form, the CDR3 reads TGTGCCAGCAGCTTAGAGCTTGGGGCCTCCTACGAGCAGTGCTTC.

This clonotype is judged medium-sized (0.01 to 0.1%). The rearrangement uses TRBV19 and TRBJ1-2, with D possibly being TRBD1 (5 bases). CDR3 length equals 14 residues. The V end was cut by 6 bases, the J end by 3 bases, with 14 bases between. Germline V gene lookup returns CDR1 LNHDA and CDR2 SQIVND (reference sequence). The CDR3 coding sequence is TGTGCCAGTAGATCCCGGGACGGTGACTATGGCTACACCTTC. Protein product: CASRSRDGDYGYTF.

This clonotype qualifies as medium-sized (0.01 to 0.1%). The rearrangement links TRBV20-1 to TRBJ1-1; no clear D. In germline, CDR1 is DFQATT, CDR2 SNEGSKA (reference sequence). The length of the CDR3 is 17 residues. Trimming shortened V by 0 bases and J by 4 bases, and 21 bases separated the two germline ends. The chain's CDR3 is CSARDNDRVHITTEAFF. The CDR3 region has the DNA TGCAGTGCTAGAGACAACGACCGGGTCCATATAACCACTGAAGCTTTCTTT.

As for this clonotype: A single base separates this from a much larger clone, so it may be a read error. Without the conserved terminal phenylalanine or tryptophan, this CDR3 likely stems from a read error. CDR3 nucleotide sequence: TGTGCCAGCAGTTCAAAAGGGAGGACTGAAGCTTTCGTT. Translating it yields CASSSKGRTEAFV. The chain has TRBV2 and TRBJ1-1; D call uncertain. V was clipped by 5 bases and J by 5 bases, with 12 bases between them. CDR1 and CDR2 (germline): SNHLY, FYNNEI. The CDR3 consists of 13 residues.

By share, this clonotype ranks as medium-sized. The chain combines TRBV6-1 with TRBJ1-1; D might be TRBD1 (5 bases). Trimming shortened V by 8 bases and J by 4 bases, and 17 bases separated the two germline ends. CDR1 is MNHNS and CDR2 is SASEGT in the germline V gene. The CDR3 spans 14 residues. CDR3 in amino acids: CASGPRVGGTEAFF. CDR3 DNA: TGTGCCAGCGGGCCCAGGGTTGGTGGCACTGAAGCTTTCTTT.

This clonotype is medium-sized (0.01 to 0.1%) in the sample. The rearrangement uses TRBV4-3 and TRBJ2-2, with TRBD2 identical over 11 bases. Germline V gene lookup returns CDR1 LGHNA and CDR2 YSLEER. The length of the CDR3 is 16 residues. V lost 4 bases to trimming and J lost 7 bases; unmatched junction nucleotides: 8. The CDR3 here is CASSLPSGGRIGELFF. CDR3 in DNA: TGCGCCAGCAGCCTCCCTAGCGGGGGGCGTATCGGGGAGCTGTTTTTT.

Sample share makes this clonotype medium-sized. The CDR3 reads CASSRDRSNQPQHF. The CDR3 bases are TGTGCCAGCAGCCGGGACAGGAGCAATCAGCCCCAGCATTTT. The rearrangement links TRBV3-1 to TRBJ1-5, with 8 positions matching TRBD1. The V and J ends lost 4 bases and 1 base, in that order; junction bases with no gene match: 0. Germline loops: CDR1 LGHDT, CDR2 YNNKEL (reference sequence). The CDR3 contains 14 residues.